This T cell receptor beta chain was recovered during a study of human T cells and chemical hapten exposure. Study context: TCR yields differed between samples (mainly from small differences in pooled library volume).

Time point specified: patch test 1, 2 weeks after DPC sensitization. Treatment reported: therapeutic diphenylcyclopropenone sensitization with weekly scalp DPC. V trimming: 6 bases; J trimming: 5 bases; junction bases outside the gene matches: 9. Per the germline V gene, CDR1 is LGHNT and CDR2 is FRNRAP. There are 14 residues in the CDR3. This clonotype has only a few counts. TCRdb reprocessed the RACE reads with MiXCR, giving one entry per CDR3 protein. The profile shows 40,000 to 60,000 distinct CDR3 sequences, 9% to 9.5% of them singletons. The sequences come from whole blood, collected in connection with sensitization to the hapten diphenylcyclopropenone (DPC). The TCR was taken from a woman between 45 and 65 years old with alopecia areata. Some clones in this sample may be carry-over from other donors' samples. V usage is TRBV12-5 and J usage is TRBJ1-1; the match to TRBD1 covers 7 bases. CDR3 loop: CASGRGGEMTEAFF. CDR3 DNA: TGTGCTAGTGGGAGAGGGGGCGAAATGACTGAAGCTTTCTTT.